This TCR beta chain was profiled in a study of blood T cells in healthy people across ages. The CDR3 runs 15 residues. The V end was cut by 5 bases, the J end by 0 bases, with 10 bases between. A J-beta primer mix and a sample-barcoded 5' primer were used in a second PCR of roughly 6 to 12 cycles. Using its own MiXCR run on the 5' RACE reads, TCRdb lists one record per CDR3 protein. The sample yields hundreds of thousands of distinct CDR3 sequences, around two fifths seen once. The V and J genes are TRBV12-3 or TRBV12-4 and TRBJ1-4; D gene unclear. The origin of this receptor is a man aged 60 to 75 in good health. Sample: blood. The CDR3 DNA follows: TGTGCCAGCAGTCCTCGTAGGGCAACTAATGAAAAACTGTTTTTT. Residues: CASSPRRATNEKLFF.